The 5 T cell receptor beta chains reported below all come from one sample, sequenced in a study of T cell clusters in autoimmune cytopenias. TRB was amplified by touch-down multiplex PCR, primer pools A and B combined. After re-calling the multiplex PCR reads, TCRdb lists one entry per CDR3 protein, DNA absent. Here the sample table reports roughly 3,000 distinct CDR3 sequences. About 37,500 genome equivalents of blood DNA were amplified for TRB. Specimen: peripheral blood. These receptors were taken from a human donor with an autoimmune cytopenia or autoimmune hepatitis (not recorded which).

The rearrangement uses TRBV19 and TRBJ1-1; TCRdb proposes TRBD1, but this gene call is untestable without DNA. The CDR3 extends over 15 amino acids. Germline V gene data show CDR1 as LNHDA and CDR2 as SQIVND (reference sequence). The CDR3: CASSMADRMNTEAFF.

The rearrangement uses TRBV12-3 or TRBV12-4 and TRBJ2-5; the TRBD1 assignment by TCRdb is unverifiable without DNA. The CDR3 contains 15 residues. CDR3 protein: CASSSDRGLQETQYF.

This chain connects TRBV27 to TRBJ2-6. This CDR3 comprises 13 residues. CDR1 is MNHEY, CDR2 SMNVEV, per germline (reference sequence). The CDR3 sequence is CASSLSKYRGLTF.

Frequency places this clonotype as medium-sized (0.01 to 0.1%). The gene calls are TRBV13 and TRBJ2-1; TCRdb proposes TRBD2, but this gene call is untestable without DNA. Germline lookup yields CDR1 PRHDT and CDR2 FYEKMQ (reference sequence). The CDR3 length is 12 residues. CDR3 residues: CASSYSGPEQFF.

This clonotype shows up as medium-sized (0.01 to 0.1%) by frequency. This chain uses TRBV19 with TRBJ2-5. Germline V lookup: CDR1 LNHDA, CDR2 SQIVND (reference sequence). The CDR3 consists of 14 residues. CDR3 residues: CASSISRKQETQYF.